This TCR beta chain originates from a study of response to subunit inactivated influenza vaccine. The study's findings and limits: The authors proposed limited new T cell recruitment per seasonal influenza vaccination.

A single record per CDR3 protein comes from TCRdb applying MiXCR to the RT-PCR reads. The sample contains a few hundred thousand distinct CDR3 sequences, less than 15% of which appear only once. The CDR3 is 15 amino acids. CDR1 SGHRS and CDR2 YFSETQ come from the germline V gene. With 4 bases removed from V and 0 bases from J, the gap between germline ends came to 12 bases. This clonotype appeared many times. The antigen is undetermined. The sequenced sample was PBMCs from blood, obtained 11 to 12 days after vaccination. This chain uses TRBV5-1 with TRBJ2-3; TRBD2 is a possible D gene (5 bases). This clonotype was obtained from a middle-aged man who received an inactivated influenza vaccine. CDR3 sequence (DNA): TGCGCCAGCAGCACCAGCGGAACTAGCACAGATACGCAGTATTTT. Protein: CASSTSGTSTDTQYF.